The 19 T cell receptor beta chains presented below share a single source sample, sequenced in a study of cytomegalovirus exposure and HLA in healthy donors (TCRdb year 2017). Library preparation used the immunoSEQ multiplex PCR assay. For the multiplex PCR, a mixture combining 60 forward primers for TCR Vbeta segments and 13 reverse primers for TCR Jbeta segments was used. TCRdb's version of the immuneACCESS table is confined to in-frame rearrangements and falls short of the full clone set. An unresolved V gene accounts for under half of the shortfall where checked; the remainder is of unknown origin. The sample has 100,000 or so clones on record, approximately 76% of them singletons. Around 10% of the sample belongs to the ten largest clones. The specimen sequenced was PBMCs. The receptors come from a man aged 30 to 39 in good health and CMV-seropositive.

The chain has TRBV7-3 and TRBJ2-5, with TRBD2 identical over 9 bases. This CDR3 has 16 amino acids. V dropped 2 bases and J dropped 5; count of bases not matched to a gene: 9. Germline V gene lookup returns CDR1 SGHTA and CDR2 FQGTGA. CDR3 in DNA: TGTGCCAGCAGCTTAGAAGGGCGGGGGGGCTTCGAGACCCAGTACTTC. It is translated as CASSLEGRGGFETQYF.

V usage is TRBV5-8 and J usage is TRBJ2-1; 10 nucleotides align to TRBD1. After removal of 4 bases from V and 1 base from J, the junction contained 2 bases not matched to a gene. Germline values: CDR1 SGHTS, CDR2 YDEGEE. There are 15 residues in the CDR3. CDR3 sequence: CASSQGQGSYNEQFF. CDR3 DNA sequence: TGTGCCAGCAGCCAGGGACAGGGGTCCTACAATGAGCAGTTCTTC. The variable domain in full, with the rest retrieved from reference TRBV5-8 and TRBJ2-1, is EAGVTQSPTHLIKTRGQQATLRCSPISGHTSVYWYQQALGLGLQFLLWYDEGEERNRGNFPPRFSGRQFPNYSSELNVNALELEDSALYLCASSQGQGSYNEQFFGPGTRLTVL.

The V call is TRBV2, the J call TRBJ2-1, with 11 nucleotides matching TRBD2. J was trimmed by 5 bases and V by 3 bases; bases with no gene match: 3. The germline V gene has CDR1 SNHLY and CDR2 FYNNEI. The CDR3 length is 15 residues. CDR3 in DNA: TGTGCCAGCAGTGAGGGACTAGCGGACGACAATGAGCAGTTCTTC. Translating gives CASSEGLADDNEQFF.

This sequence joins TRBV5-6 and TRBJ1-1; unclear D gene. The CDR3 is made up of 15 amino acids. Deletions cut 4 bases from V and 2 bases from J, with 15 bases between. From germline, CDR1 is SGHDT and CDR2 YYEEEE. The CDR3 sequence: CASSPLRWPNTEAFF. CDR3 sequence (DNA): TGTGCCAGCAGCCCCTTACGCTGGCCAAACACTGAAGCTTTCTTT.

V gene TRBV7-6 combines with J gene TRBJ1-1; D is ambiguous. CDR1 SGHVS and CDR2 FNYEAQ come from the germline V gene. This CDR3 has 13 amino acids. The V and J ends lost 1 base and 2 bases respectively, with 5 bases between them. DNA for the CDR3: TGTGCCAGCAGCTTAGACTCCAACACTGAAGCTTTCTTT. Protein product: CASSLDSNTEAFF.

A remark on this clone: This CDR3 is also generated by other DNA sequences in the sample. The rearrangement uses TRBV6-1 and TRBJ2-1; the match to TRBD1 covers 9 bases. Germline loops: CDR1 MNHNS, CDR2 SASEGT. The CDR3 contains 14 residues. The junction had 9 bases not matched to a gene; V was cut back by 11 bases and J by 4 bases. CDR3 in DNA: TGTGCCTCCCTCCAGGACAGGGGATACAATGAGCAGTTCTTC. Protein sequence: CASLQDRGYNEQFF.

The chain combines TRBV18 with TRBJ2-5; TRBD2 matches at 8 bases. V trimming: 2 bases; J trimming: 2 bases; junction bases outside the gene matches: 1. Germline assignment: CDR1 KGHSH and CDR2 LQKENI. This CDR3 is 14 amino acids long. In DNA form, the CDR3 reads TGTGCCAGCTCACCAACGGGGGGGCAAGAGACCCAGTACTTC. Translating it yields CASSPTGGQETQYF. The full variable domain, with the rest looked up from reference TRBV18 and TRBJ2-5, is NAGVMQNPRHLVRRRGQEARLRCSPMKGHSHVYWYRQLPEEGLKFMVYLQKENIIDESGMPKERFSAEFPKEGPSILRIQQVVRGDSAAYFCASSPTGGQETQYFGPGTRLLVL.

This clone was seen only a few times. The rearrangement joins TRBV4-1 to TRBJ1-1; tentatively, D is TRBD1 (6 bases). Trimming shortened V by 4 bases and J by 0 bases, and 12 bases separated the two germline ends. This CDR3 is 15 amino acids long. Per germline, CDR1 MGHRA and CDR2 YSYEKL. CDR3 amino acids: CASSPLGDMNTEAFF. Written as DNA, the CDR3 is TGCGCCAGCAGCCCCCTAGGGGACATGAACACTGAAGCTTTCTTT.

The rearrangement joins TRBV6-5 to TRBJ1-2; D gene ambiguous. Looked up from germline, CDR1 is MNHEY and CDR2 is SVGAGI. The CDR3 sequence is 15 residues long. V lost 4 bases to trimming and J lost 3 bases, with 15 bases between them. The DNA for the CDR3 is TGTGCCAGCAGTTTGACAAGCCGGATGGACTATGGCTACACCTTC. It is translated as CASSLTSRMDYGYTF.

Remarks on this clone: The junction does not match germline at one end; this may be a read error. The chain has TRBV7-9 and TRBJ2-2, with 8 nucleotides matching TRBD1. This CDR3 region has 16 residues. From germline, CDR1 is SEHNR and CDR2 FQNEAQ (reference sequence). The CDR3 spells CSSSIDRGVGVGELFF. The DNA for the CDR3 is TGTTCCAGCAGCATCGACAGGGGAGTTGGGGTCGGGGAGCTGTTTTTT. Variable domain in full (rest from reference TRBV7-9 and TRBJ2-2): DTGVSQNPRHKITKRGQNVTFRCDPISEHNRLYWYRQTLGQGPEFLTYFQNEAQLEKSRLLSDRFSAERPKGSFSTLEIQRTEQGDSAMYLCSSSIDRGVGVGELFFGEGSRLTVL.

The genes are TRBV28 and TRBJ1-5, with a weak D call TRBD1 (6 bases). CDR1 is MDHEN, CDR2 SYDVKM, per germline. V lost 6 bases and J lost 4, with 16 bases in between. This CDR3 has 15 residues. CDR3 sequence: CASSSPGGPNQPQHF. Written as DNA, the CDR3 is TGTGCCAGCAGCTCCCCCGGGGGGCCTAATCAGCCCCAGCATTTT. The whole variable domain, remainder taken from reference TRBV28 and TRBJ1-5, is DVKVTQSSRYLVKRTGEKVFLECVQDMDHENMFWYRQDPGLGLRLIYFSYDVKMKEKGDIPEGYSVSREKKERFSLILESASTNQTSMYLCASSSPGGPNQPQHFGDGTRLSIL.

The chain carries TRBV30 and TRBJ2-5; TRBD2 agrees at 10 bases. The CDR3 extends over 17 amino acids. V was pared by 1 base and J by 0 bases, with 8 bases of the junction left unmatched. Germline V gene sequence: CDR1 GTSNPN, CDR2 SVGIG (reference sequence). The CDR3 DNA reads TGTGCCTGGAGTGCGGCTAGCGGGGGCCCCTACCAAGAGACCCAGTACTTC. Translation: CAWSAASGGPYQETQYF.

The CDR3 is CASSLGQGARNTIYF. In nucleotides, the CDR3 is TGCGCCAGCAGCTTGGGACAGGGGGCTCGGAACACCATATATTTT. This chain uses TRBV5-1 with TRBJ1-3, with TRBD1 identical over 10 bases. Trimming at V came to 0 bases and at J to 7 bases, leaving 4 bases not matched to a gene. The germline gives CDR1 SGHRS, CDR2 YFSETQ. This CDR3 contains 15 residues.

This chain connects TRBV7-9 to TRBJ2-1, with D hard to call. The CDR3 is 11 residues long. Trimming took off 6 bases at V and 8 bases at J, with 8 bases between the two ends. Germline V gene data show CDR1 as SEHNR and CDR2 as FQNEAQ (reference sequence). CDR3 nucleotide sequence: TGTGCCAGCAGATATCTAGATGAGCAGTTCTTC. Its translation: CASRYLDEQFF.

About this clone itself: A read error may produce the germline difference seen at one junction end. The rearrangement joins TRBV7-9 to TRBJ2-2, with D possibly matching TRBD1 (5 bases). The CDR3 is made up of 15 amino acids. Germline loops: CDR1 SEHNR, CDR2 FQNEAQ (reference sequence). The CDR3 region is CSSSRQHSNTGELFF. The CDR3 DNA sequence: TGTTCCAGCAGCCGACAGCACTCGAACACCGGGGAGCTGTTTTTT.

The V call is TRBV7-9, the J call TRBJ2-5; D unclear. The V end lost 6 bases, the J end lost 5 bases, and 13 bases lay between the germline ends. This CDR3 spans 13 amino acids. CDR1 and CDR2 (germline): SEHNR, FQNEAQ (reference sequence). CDR3: CASRIDLQETQYF. In nucleotides, the CDR3 is TGTGCCAGCAGAATAGACCTACAGGAGACCCAGTACTTC.

The rearrangement joins TRBV5-4 to TRBJ2-5, with TRBD2 as a possible D gene (5 bases). The CDR3 extends over 15 amino acids. The germline gives CDR1 SGHNT, CDR2 YYREEE (reference sequence). The V gene lost 5 bases and the J gene lost 1 base, with 15 bases spanning the gap. CDR3 nucleotides: TGTGCCAGCAGGGACGTCAGAGGGAGCCAAGAGACCCAGTACTTC. Translated: CASRDVRGSQETQYF.

The V gene is TRBV2, the J gene TRBJ2-5; TRBD1 agrees at 7 bases. This CDR3 has 12 amino acids. CDR1 and CDR2 (germline): SNHLY, FYNNEI. Unmatched junction bases numbered 2, after V lost 8 bases and J lost 2 bases. CDR3 sequence reads: CASDRDQETQYF. In DNA form, the CDR3 reads TGTGCCAGCGACAGGGATCAAGAGACCCAGTACTTC.

The genes are TRBV23-1 and TRBJ1-5, with D unclear. TRBV23-1 is an open reading frame, and its role is uncertain. This CDR3 region has 15 residues. V was cut by 0 bases and J by 0 bases, with 6 bases left in between. DNA for the CDR3: TGCGCCAGCAGTCAATCGTACAATAGCAATCAGCCCCAGCATTTT. The encoded protein is CASSQSYNSNQPQHF.